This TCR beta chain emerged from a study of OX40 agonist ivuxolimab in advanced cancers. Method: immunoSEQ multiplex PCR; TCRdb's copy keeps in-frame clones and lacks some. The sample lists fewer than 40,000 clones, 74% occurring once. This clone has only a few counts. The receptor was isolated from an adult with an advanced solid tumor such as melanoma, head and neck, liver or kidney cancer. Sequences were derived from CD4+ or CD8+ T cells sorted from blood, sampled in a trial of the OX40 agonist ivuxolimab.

This CDR3 reads CASSVAGANVLTF. CDR3 bases: TGTGCCAGCAGCGTAGCCGGGGCCAACGTCCTGACTTTC. This chain uses TRBV9 with TRBJ2-6; no firm D call. CDR3 size: 13 residues. Germline V CDR1 and CDR2: SGDLS, YYNGEE. V gave up 0 bases and J gave up 4 bases, with 2 bases separating them.